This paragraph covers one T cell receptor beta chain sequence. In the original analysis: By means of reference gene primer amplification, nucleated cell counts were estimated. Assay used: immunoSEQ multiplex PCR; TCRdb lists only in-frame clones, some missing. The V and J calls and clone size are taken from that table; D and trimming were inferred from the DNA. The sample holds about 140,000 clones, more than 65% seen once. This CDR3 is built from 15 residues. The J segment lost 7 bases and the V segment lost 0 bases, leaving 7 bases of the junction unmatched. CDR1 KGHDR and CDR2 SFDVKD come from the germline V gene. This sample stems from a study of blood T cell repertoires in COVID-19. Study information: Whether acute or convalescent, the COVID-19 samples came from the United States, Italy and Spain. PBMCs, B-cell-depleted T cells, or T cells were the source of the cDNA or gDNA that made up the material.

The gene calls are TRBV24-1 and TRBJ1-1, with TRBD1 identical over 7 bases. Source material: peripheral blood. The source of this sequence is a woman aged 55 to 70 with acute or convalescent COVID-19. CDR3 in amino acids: CATSDLRDSGIEAFF. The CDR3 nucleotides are TGTGCCACCAGTGATTTGCGGGACAGCGGTATTGAAGCTTTCTTT.